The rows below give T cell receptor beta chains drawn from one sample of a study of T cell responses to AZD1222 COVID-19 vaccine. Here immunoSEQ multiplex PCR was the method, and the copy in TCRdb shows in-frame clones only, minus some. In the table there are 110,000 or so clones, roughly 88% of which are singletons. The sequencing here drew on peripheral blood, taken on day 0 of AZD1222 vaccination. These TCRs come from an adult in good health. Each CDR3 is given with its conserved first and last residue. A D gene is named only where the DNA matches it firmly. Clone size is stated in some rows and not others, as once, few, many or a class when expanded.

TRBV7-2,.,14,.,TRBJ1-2,CASSPSGGAGGYTF,TGTGCCAGCAGCCCCTCGGGGGGGGCGGGGGGCTACACCTTC
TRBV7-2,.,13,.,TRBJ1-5,CASSLGVELPQHF,TGTGCCAGCAGCTTAGGCGTTGAGTTGCCCCAGCATTTT
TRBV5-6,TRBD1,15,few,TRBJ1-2,CASSLRRTGGYGYTF,TGTGCCAGCAGCTTGAGGAGGACAGGGGGCTATGGCTACACCTTC
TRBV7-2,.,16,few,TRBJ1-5,CASSLVFTGQGQPQHF,TGTGCCAGCAGCTTAGTATTTACGGGGCAGGGTCAGCCCCAGCATTTT
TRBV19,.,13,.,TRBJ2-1,CASSIGSSNEQFF,TGTGCCAGTAGTATAGGTTCCTCTAATGAGCAGTTCTTC
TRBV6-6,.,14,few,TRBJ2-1,CASSYGHGNNEQFF,TGTGCCAGCAGTTACGGTCACGGTAACAATGAGCAGTTCTTC
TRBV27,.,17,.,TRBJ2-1,CASSLGAGADSYNEQFF,TGTGCCAGCAGTTTAGGGGCAGGGGCGGACTCCTACAATGAGCAGTTCTTC
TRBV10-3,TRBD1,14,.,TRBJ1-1,CAIRGQGVNTEAFF,TGTGCCATCAGGGGACAGGGGGTGAACACTGAAGCTTTCTTT
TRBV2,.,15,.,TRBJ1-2,CASSLRGIPNYGYTF,TGTGCCAGCAGTTTAAGGGGGATCCCTAACTATGGCTACACCTTC
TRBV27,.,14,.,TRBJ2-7,CASARGGYTYEQYF,TGTGCCAGCGCCCGCGGGGGCTACACCTACGAGCAGTACTTC
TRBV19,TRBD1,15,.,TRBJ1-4,CASSIDRTGGEKLFF,TGTGCCAGTAGTATAGATAGGACAGGGGGTGAAAAACTGTTTTTT
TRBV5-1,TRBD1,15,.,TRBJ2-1,CASSLAPGGYDEQFF,TGCGCCAGCAGCTTGGCCCCAGGGGGATACGATGAGCAGTTCTTC
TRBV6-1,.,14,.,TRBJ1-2,CASSASRGNYGYTF,TGTGCCAGCAGTGCGTCCAGGGGAAACTATGGCTACACCTTC
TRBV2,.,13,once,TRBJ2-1,CASKLGSYNEQFF,TGTGCCAGCAAGTTGGGCTCCTACAATGAGCAGTTCTTC